This T cell receptor (beta chain) was observed in a study of cytomegalovirus exposure and HLA in healthy donors. The wider study: HLA-typed donors contributed around 82 million unique TCRs, which were held in an early data release. Study results and limitations: Researchers reported from a later analysis that most CMV-associated TCR beta chains appeared HLA-restricted. A later analysis reportedly identified an Asian-associated ancestry cluster as carrying fewer N-insertions than the roughly 700-donor mean. Segments of the TCR beta V type were, in most cases, productive about 87% or about 30% of the time in an earlier analysis.

With 60 Vbeta and 13 Jbeta primers, the PCR was carried out. TCRdb's table, derived via immunoSEQ multiplex PCR, lists solely in-frame clones and lacks some. This table holds 89,000 or so clones, 84% found once. This clone was observed once. Its matching antigen is unknown. This CDR3 is 14 amino acids long. Germline CDR1 is MNHNY and CDR2 is SVGAGI (reference sequence). The V gene lost 8 bases and the J gene lost 0 bases, with 14 bases spanning the gap. Material: PBMCs. The rearrangement uses TRBV6-6 and TRBJ2-7; D gene ambiguous. The sequence was collected from a woman aged 18-29 years in good health and CMV-seropositive. CDR3 sequence (DNA): TGTGCCAGCGGCGCGCTGGAGAGCTCCTACGAGCAGTACTTC. Protein: CASGALESSYEQYF.